This is a list of T cell receptor beta chains from one sample in a study of blood T cell repertoires in COVID-19. Sequencing used immunoSEQ multiplex PCR; TCRdb keeps in-frame clones, though not all of them. The sample records hundreds of thousands of clones, 80% to 85% being singletons. Material: peripheral blood. The receptors derive from a woman of 80 years or more with active or convalescent COVID-19. The CDR3 runs from the conserved cysteine through the conserved F or W. A D gene is named only where the DNA matches it firmly. Rows may omit the clone size; those that give it use once, few, many or a size class.

V gene	J gene	D gene	clone size	CDR3 protein	CDR3 DNA
TRBV19	TRBJ2-7	-	few	CASSIIPQLEGEQYF	TGTGCCAGTAGTATTATTCCCCAGCTAGAGGGAGAGCAGTACTTC
TRBV27	TRBJ2-1	TRBD2	-	CASSLQAGTYNEQFF	TGTGCCAGCAGTTTACAAGCGGGGACCTACAATGAGCAGTTCTTC
TRBV6-2/TRBV6-3	TRBJ1-2	TRBD1	once	CASSRGQRSNYGYTF	TGTGCCAGCAGTCGGGGACAGAGATCTAACTATGGCTACACCTTC
TRBV11-2	TRBJ2-7	-	-	CASSQWDTSYEQYF	TGTGCCAGCAGCCAGTGGGACACCTCCTACGAGCAGTACTTC
TRBV11-3	TRBJ2-7	-	once	CASSFHWGGGEQYF	TGTGCCAGCAGCTTCCATTGGGGAGGGGGCGAGCAGTACTTC
TRBV5-8	TRBJ1-6	TRBD1	-	CASSGQRNSPLHF	TGTGCCAGCTCGGGACAGAGAAATTCACCCCTCCACTTT
TRBV4-1	TRBJ2-3	TRBD2	-	CASSQVGGRTTDTQYF	TGCGCCAGCAGCCAAGTAGGCGGGAGAACGACAGATACGCAGTATTTT
TRBV7-9	TRBJ1-2	-	few	CASSSRQGLYGYTF	TGTGCCAGCAGCTCCCGTCAGGGACTCTATGGCTACACCTTC
TRBV11-2	TRBJ1-3	TRBD1	-	CASSLVPTGPGNTIYF	TGTGCCAGCAGCTTAGTCCCGACAGGGCCTGGAAACACCATATATTTT
TRBV18	TRBJ2-1	TRBD1	-	CASSQGQNNYNEQFF	TGTGCCAGCTCCCAGGGACAGAATAACTACAATGAGCAGTTCTTC
TRBV9	TRBJ2-3	TRBD2	-	CASSVSGSGADTQYF	TGTGCCAGCAGCGTTAGCGGGAGTGGGGCAGATACGCAGTATTTT
TRBV7-8	TRBJ2-7	-	-	CASSSGLRYEQYF	TGTGCCAGCAGCTCGGGACTCCGGTACGAGCAGTACTTC
TRBV12-3/TRBV12-4	TRBJ1-2	TRBD1	-	CASSPGTGYGYTF	TGTGCCAGCAGCCCCGGGACAGGGTATGGCTACACCTTC
TRBV6-1	TRBJ2-5	TRBD1	-	CASSEIRGQVQETQYF	TGTGCCAGCAGTGAAATACGGGGACAGGTACAAGAGACCCAGTACTTC
TRBV5-1	TRBJ2-7	-	-	CASSLGQGRGEQYF	TGCGCCAGCAGCTTGGGACAGGGGAGGGGCGAGCAGTACTTC
TRBV6-5	TRBJ1-3	-	-	CASSRLGFSGNTIYF	TGTGCCAGCAGCAGACTCGGCTTCTCTGGAAACACCATATATTTT
TRBV4-1	TRBJ1-2	TRBD1	-	CASSQTDRGGDGYTF	TGCGCCAGCAGCCAAACCGACAGGGGAGGGGACGGCTACACCTTC
TRBV29-1	TRBJ1-2	TRBD1	-	CSVLKHPGTGAYGYTF	TGCAGCGTCCTTAAGCACCCCGGGACAGGTGCATATGGCTACACCTTC
TRBV30	TRBJ1-6	TRBD1	-	CAWGQGMNSPLHF	TGTGCCTGGGGACAGGGAATGAATTCACCCCTCCACTTT
TRBV5-1	TRBJ2-5	TRBD2	once	CASSPGLAGGFWETQYF	TGCGCCAGCAGCCCGGGACTAGCGGGAGGGTTTTGGGAGACCCAGTACTTC